Below are 31 T cell receptor beta chains sequenced from a single sample in a study of response to subunit inactivated influenza vaccine. Using its own MiXCR run on the RT-PCR reads, TCRdb lists one record per CDR3 protein. The data contain about 540,000 distinct CDR3 sequences, 20% to 25% of them seen just once; the ten biggest clones take up 2.8%. These data were likewise used in another study, on T cells expressing NK-cell markers. From that report: With UMIs, 5'RACE template switching was used to make TCR beta cDNA.

The sequences come from CD4+ T cells sorted from PBMCs, collected about 13 days after vaccination. The receptors stem from a man aged 50 to 60 who received an inactivated influenza vaccine.

This clonotype turned up a few times. V gene TRBV5-5 combines with J gene TRBJ2-5; D uncertain. The germline V gene has CDR1 SGHKS and CDR2 YYEKEE (reference sequence). V was cut by 1 base and J by 4 bases, with 14 bases left in between. The CDR3 contains 15 residues. The CDR3 bases are TGTGCCAGCAGCTTGCTGATCCGGGCGCCAGAGACCCAGTACTTC. Translation gives CASSLLIRAPETQYF.

The table lists this clonotype with a few counts. The chain carries TRBV4-2 and TRBJ2-5; 11 positions match TRBD2. CDR1 and CDR2 (germline): LGHNA, YNFKEQ. The V and J ends lost 0 bases and 7 bases, in that order; junction bases with no gene match: 10. The CDR3 is made up of 17 amino acids. CDR3 nucleotide sequence: TGTGCCAGCAGCCAAGATTTAGCGGGAGGGTCCCGGGGGACCCAGTACTTC. It is translated as CASSQDLAGGSRGTQYF.

The V and J genes are TRBV7-2 and TRBJ2-1; 9 bases are shared with TRBD2. Germline CDR1 and CDR2: SGHTA and FQGNSA. Trimming cost V 6 bases and J 8 bases; bases outside gene matches: 8. The CDR3 runs 14 residues. The CDR3 DNA follows: TGTGCCAGCAGGGACAATAGCGGGGGTTATGAGCAGTTCTTC. Its translation is CASRDNSGGYEQFF.

This chain links TRBV1 with TRBJ2-5; TRBD2, as called in the table, went unchecked against the DNA. TRBV1 counts as a pseudogene. This CDR3 spans 15 amino acids. The CDR3 coding sequence is TGCACCAGCAGCCAACGGGGACTATGCCAAGAGACCCAGTACTTC. It specifies CTSSQRGLCQETQYF.

V gene TRBV28 combines with J gene TRBJ2-2, with TRBD1 matching over 10 bases. CDR1 MDHEN and CDR2 SYDVKM come from the germline V gene. Trimming cost V 6 bases and J 3 bases; bases outside gene matches: 7. The CDR3 extends over 16 amino acids. The CDR3 reads CASSEAGTGDTGELFF. The CDR3 nucleotides read TGTGCCAGCAGCGAGGCAGGGACAGGGGACACCGGGGAGCTGTTTTTT.

The gene calls are TRBV5-5 and TRBJ1-1; 9 nucleotides agree with TRBD1. With V trimmed by 4 bases and J by 10 bases, 8 bases remained unmatched. CDR3 length: 13 residues. Germline V gene data show CDR1 as SGHKS and CDR2 as YYEKEE (reference sequence). The CDR3 protein is CASSPGTGLAAFF. CDR3 bases: TGTGCCAGCAGCCCCGGGACAGGGTTGGCAGCTTTCTTT.

In its sample, this clonotype was seen a few times. This chain uses TRBV5-4 with TRBJ2-1, with 8 bases matching TRBD1. V lost 4 bases, J lost 6 bases, and 9 bases stayed unmatched. Germline-derived CDR1 and CDR2 are SGHNT and YYREEE (reference sequence). The CDR3 has 15 amino acids. In DNA, the CDR3 is TGTGCCAGCAGCCAGCGGACAGGGACCTTCAATGAGCAGTTCTTC. This gives the protein CASSQRTGTFNEQFF.

V and J are TRBV12-3 or TRBV12-4 and TRBJ1-6; D is unresolved. This CDR3 has 15 residues. Trimming stripped 1 base from V and 0 bases from J, with 4 bases between. The chain's CDR3 is CASSLDSSYNSPLHF. As DNA, the CDR3 is TGTGCCAGCAGTTTAGATAGCTCCTATAATTCACCCCTCCACTTT.

This clonotype was observed a few times. The chain carries TRBV10-3 and TRBJ2-3; TRBD2 matches at 9 bases. Unmatched junction bases numbered 0, after V lost 5 bases and J lost 0 bases. The CDR3 is 14 amino acids. Germline V gene data show CDR1 as ENHRY and CDR2 as SYGVKD. The CDR3 loop is CAISTSGSTDTQYF. The CDR3 DNA reads as TGTGCCATCAGTACTAGCGGGAGCACAGATACGCAGTATTTT.

In its sample, this clonotype was seen a few times. The V call is TRBV18, the J call TRBJ1-1; D remains unclear. CDR3 length: 13 amino acids. Germline CDR1 reads KGHSH; CDR2 reads LQKENI. V was clipped by 5 bases and J by 5 bases, with 12 bases between them. The CDR3 reads CASSVQSQTEAFF. CDR3 coding DNA: TGTGCCAGCTCAGTACAGTCTCAAACTGAAGCTTTCTTT.

This clonotype was observed at least ten times. The DNA for the CDR3 is TGTGCCAGCAGCTTAGAGAGAGGGATCCATGAGCAGTTCTTC. It encodes CASSLERGIHEQFF. The chain combines TRBV11-2 with TRBJ2-1; D is possibly TRBD2 (5 bases). V was cut by 0 bases and J by 8 bases, with 11 bases left in between. Germline lookup yields CDR1 SGHAT and CDR2 FQNNGV. CDR3 size: 14 residues.

In this sample, this clonotype turned up a few times. This sequence joins TRBV6-5 and TRBJ2-5; D is undetermined. The CDR3 length is 15 residues. Trimming removed 2 bases at V and 1 base at J, with 11 bases between. Germline loops: CDR1 MNHEY, CDR2 SVGAGI. CDR3 loop: CASSYQSQVQETQYF. As DNA, the CDR3 is TGTGCCAGCAGTTACCAATCTCAGGTCCAAGAGACCCAGTACTTC.

This clonotype turned up a few times. The chain recombines TRBV12-3 or TRBV12-4 with TRBJ2-1; tentatively, D is TRBD1 or TRBD2 (5 bases each). Trimming left V 6 bases short and J 5 bases short, with 11 bases between. CDR3 length: 13 amino acids. The CDR3 loop is CASRIEGHNEQFF. CDR3 coding DNA: TGTGCCAGCAGAATAGAGGGGCACAATGAGCAGTTCTTC.

In this sample, this clonotype turned up many times. The genes are TRBV28 and TRBJ2-1, with D uncertain. This CDR3 has 14 amino acids. Germline V gene data show CDR1 as MDHEN and CDR2 as SYDVKM. V shed 7 bases and J shed 4 bases, with 14 bases lying between them. The CDR3 here is CASTPPGLYNEQFF. The DNA for the CDR3 is TGTGCCAGCACCCCCCCGGGTTTATACAATGAGCAGTTCTTC.

CDR3 loop: CASSRGQGASGNTIYF. The CDR3 region has the DNA TGCGCCAGCAGCCGAGGACAGGGGGCTTCTGGAAACACCATATATTTT. This rearrangement joins TRBV4-1 to TRBJ1-3, with 11 bases lining up with TRBD1. This CDR3 comprises 16 residues. Germline V gene sequence: CDR1 MGHRA, CDR2 YSYEKL. V trimming: 4 bases; J trimming: 1 base; junction bases outside the gene matches: 3.

This clonotype has only a few counts. V is TRBV11-2 and J is TRBJ2-3; 9 bases line up with TRBD2. Per the germline V gene, CDR1 is SGHAT and CDR2 is FQNNGV. CDR3 length: 18 amino acids. The J segment lost 0 bases and the V segment lost 5 bases, leaving 12 bases of the junction unmatched. The CDR3 spells CASSLQAGGMTSTDTQYF. For the CDR3, the DNA is TGTGCCAGCAGCCTCCAAGCGGGAGGCATGACTAGCACAGATACGCAGTATTTT.

In this sample, this clonotype turned up many times. This chain links TRBV7-9 with TRBJ2-7; D tentatively fits TRBD1 or TRBD2 (5 bases each). The CDR3 totals 13 residues. V lost 5 bases and J 6 bases, leaving 14 bases between the germline ends. Germline loops: CDR1 SEHNR, CDR2 FQNEAQ (reference sequence). The CDR3 region has the DNA TGTGCCAGCAGCCCCTCCCCAGGGAGCGAGCAGTACTTC. It specifies CASSPSPGSEQYF.

V gene TRBV6-4 combines with J gene TRBJ2-5, with D uncertain. The CDR3 consists of 15 residues. CDR1 MRHNA and CDR2 SNTAGT come from the germline V gene. Trimming cost V 3 bases and J 4 bases, with 15 bases left between them. The CDR3 protein is CASSEQPGGRETQYF. In DNA form, the CDR3 reads TGTGCCAGCAGTGAACAGCCCGGTGGGCGAGAGACCCAGTACTTC.

This clonotype was seen at least ten times. This chain connects TRBV10-3 to TRBJ2-3; D might be TRBD1 (6 bases). CDR1 and CDR2 (germline): ENHRY, SYGVKD. Trimming removed 4 bases from V and 12 bases from J, with 17 bases in between. The CDR3 extends over 13 amino acids. In nucleotides, the CDR3 is TGTGCCATCAGTGCGGACAGTTCCTCTGCCCAGTATTTT. Encoded protein: CAISADSSSAQYF.

This clonotype was seen many times. The rearrangement joins TRBV7-2 to TRBJ1-3; D may be TRBD1 (5 bases). The CDR3 is made up of 13 amino acids. V lost 5 bases, J lost 4 bases, and 9 bases lay in between. Germline V lookup: CDR1 SGHTA, CDR2 FQGNSA. This CDR3 reads CASSADSGNTIYF. In nucleotides, the CDR3 is TGTGCCAGCAGCGCAGACAGCGGAAACACCATATATTTT.

The V and J genes are TRBV7-2 and TRBJ1-5; no definite D call. CDR1 and CDR2 (germline): SGHTA, FQGNSA. The V gene lost 3 bases and the J gene lost 4 bases, with 13 bases spanning the gap. This CDR3 spans 15 amino acids. CDR3 DNA sequence: TGTGCCAGCAGCTTGACATCCTTTGGTAATCAGCCCCAGCATTTT. Its protein is CASSLTSFGNQPQHF.

This clonotype was seen more than once but under ten times. The genes are TRBV27 and TRBJ2-3; D possibly corresponds to TRBD2 (7 bases). The CDR3 sequence is 15 residues long. Trimming took 4 bases from V and 1 from J, leaving 12 bases between them. Germline-derived CDR1 and CDR2 are MNHEY and SMNVEV (reference sequence). CDR3 sequence reads: CASSWEGTRTDTQYF. The CDR3 bases are TGTGCCAGCAGTTGGGAGGGGACACGCACAGATACGCAGTATTTT.

The chain links TRBV3-1 to TRBJ2-5; 8 bases fit TRBD2. V dropped 7 bases and J dropped 6; count of bases not matched to a gene: 7. CDR3 length: 13 amino acids. CDR1 is LGHDT and CDR2 is YNNKEL in the germline V gene (reference sequence). The CDR3 DNA reads as TGTGCCAGCAACACGGGGGGGCAAAAGACCCAGTACTTC. Its protein is CASNTGGQKTQYF.

V gene TRBV3-1 combines with J gene TRBJ2-2; D is possibly TRBD1 (6 bases). Per the germline V gene, CDR1 is LGHDT and CDR2 is YNNKEL (reference sequence). The germline V and J ends were trimmed by 0 bases and 7 bases, with 15 bases remaining between them. The CDR3 loop spans 16 amino acids. The CDR3 bases are TGTGCCAGCAGCCAAGACAGGGGCCCTGAGGTCGGGGAGCTGTTTTTT. Translating gives CASSQDRGPEVGELFF.

The chain combines TRBV19 with TRBJ2-5, with D possibly being TRBD2 (6 bases). Trimming cost V 11 bases and J 5 bases, with 12 bases left between them. Germline lookup yields CDR1 LNHDA and CDR2 SQIVND (reference sequence). This CDR3 has 11 amino acids. The CDR3 reads CASARGETQYF. The CDR3 DNA sequence: TGTGCCTCCGCACGGGGGGAGACCCAGTACTTC.

This clonotype turned up a few times. This CDR3 is CASSPPSGGVGEKLFF. CDR3 coding DNA: TGTGCCAGCAGCCCACCTTCGGGCGGGGTTGGTGAAAAACTGTTTTTT. J is TRBJ1-4 and V is TRBV5-5; D is unresolved. Per germline, CDR1 SGHKS and CDR2 YYEKEE (reference sequence). CDR3 length equals 16 residues. Trimming shortened V by 4 bases and J by 7 bases, and 20 bases separated the two germline ends.

This clonotype was found a few times. V and J are TRBV9 and TRBJ2-5, with D perhaps TRBD1 (5 bases). This CDR3 spans 14 amino acids. The V end was cut by 0 bases, the J end by 1 base, with 7 bases between. Germline V gene data show CDR1 as SGDLS and CDR2 as YYNGEE. The CDR3 sequence is CASSVGRGQETQYF. The CDR3 DNA reads TGTGCCAGCAGCGTAGGAAGGGGCCAAGAGACCCAGTACTTC.

This clonotype was picked up a small number of times. J is TRBJ2-7 and V is TRBV20-1; 10 bases fit TRBD1. V was clipped by 0 bases and J by 5 bases; unmatched bases: 7. CDR3 length: 15 amino acids. Looked up from germline, CDR1 is DFQATT and CDR2 is SNEGSKA (reference sequence). The CDR3 bases are TGCAGTGCTAGAGATCCCAGACAGGGGGCCAACGAGCAGTACTTC. It encodes CSARDPRQGANEQYF.

The V gene is TRBV28, the J gene TRBJ1-4, with 8 bases identical to TRBD1. This CDR3 region has 14 residues. V lost 6 bases to trimming and J lost 7 bases; unmatched junction nucleotides: 7. Germline V lookup: CDR1 MDHEN, CDR2 SYDVKM. Here the CDR3 reads CASRTDRVGEKLFF. CDR3 DNA sequence: TGTGCCAGCAGAACGGACAGGGTGGGTGAAAAACTGTTTTTT.

This sequence joins TRBV4-3 and TRBJ1-2, with a weak D call TRBD1 (5 bases). From germline, CDR1 is LGHNA and CDR2 YSLEER. Trimming took 4 bases from V and 4 from J, leaving 16 bases between them. The CDR3 is 15 amino acids. CDR3 amino acids: CASSPSFSGSYGYTF. CDR3 in DNA: TGCGCCAGCAGCCCAAGCTTCTCAGGGAGCTATGGCTACACCTTC.

This clonotype occurred a few times. The chain is built from TRBV29-1 and TRBJ2-1; 10 nucleotides match TRBD2. The CDR3 has 21 residues. V dropped 7 bases and J dropped 0; count of bases not matched to a gene: 24. Germline CDR1 is SQVTM and CDR2 is ANQGSEA. CDR3 region: CSAQKGVRIAGGSSSYNEQFF. DNA of the CDR3: TGCAGCGCCCAAAAGGGGGTTCGAATAGCGGGAGGCTCGAGCTCCTACAATGAGCAGTTCTTC.